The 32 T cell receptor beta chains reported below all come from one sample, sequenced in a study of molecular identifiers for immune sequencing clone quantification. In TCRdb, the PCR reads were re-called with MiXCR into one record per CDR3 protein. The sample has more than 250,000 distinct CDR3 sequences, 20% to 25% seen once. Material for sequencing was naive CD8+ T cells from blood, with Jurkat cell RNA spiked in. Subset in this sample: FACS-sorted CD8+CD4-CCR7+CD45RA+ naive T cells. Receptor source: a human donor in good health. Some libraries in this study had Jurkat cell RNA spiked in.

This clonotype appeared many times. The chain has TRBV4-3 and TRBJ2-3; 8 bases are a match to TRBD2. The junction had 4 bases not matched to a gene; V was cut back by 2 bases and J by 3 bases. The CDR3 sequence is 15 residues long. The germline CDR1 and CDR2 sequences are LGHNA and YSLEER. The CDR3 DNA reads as TGCGCCAGCAGCCAATTCAGCGGGGGAACAGATACGCAGTATTTT. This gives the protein CASSQFSGGTDTQYF.

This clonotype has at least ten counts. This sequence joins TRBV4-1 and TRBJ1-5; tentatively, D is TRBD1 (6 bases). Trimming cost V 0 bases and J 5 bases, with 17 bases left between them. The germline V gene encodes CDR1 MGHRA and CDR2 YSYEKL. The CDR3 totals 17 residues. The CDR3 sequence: CASSQDLAGTIDQPQHF. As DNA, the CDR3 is TGCGCCAGCAGCCAAGATCTTGCAGGGACAATTGATCAGCCCCAGCATTTT.

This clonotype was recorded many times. CDR3 nucleotides: TGTGCCAGCAGTTTGCCCCTTGTCGCAGATACGCAGTATTTT. This translates into CASSLPLVADTQYF. The rearrangement links TRBV6-2 or TRBV6-3 to TRBJ2-3; no reliable D call. V lost 4 bases and J 4 bases, leaving 12 bases between the germline ends. Germline assignment: CDR1 MNHEY and CDR2 SVGEGT. CDR3 length equals 14 residues.

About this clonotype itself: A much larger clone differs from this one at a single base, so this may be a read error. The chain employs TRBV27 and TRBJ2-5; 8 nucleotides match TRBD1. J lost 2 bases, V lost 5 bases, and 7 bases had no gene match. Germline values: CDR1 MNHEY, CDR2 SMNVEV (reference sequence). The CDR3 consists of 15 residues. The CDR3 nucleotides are TGTGCCAGCAGTGTCTCCTACAGGGGGCAAGAGACCCAGTACTTC. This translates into CASSVSYRGQETQYF.

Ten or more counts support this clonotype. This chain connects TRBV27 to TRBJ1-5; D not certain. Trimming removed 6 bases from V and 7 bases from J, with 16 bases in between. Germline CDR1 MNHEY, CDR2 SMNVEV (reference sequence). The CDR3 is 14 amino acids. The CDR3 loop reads CASSVTIGNQPQHF. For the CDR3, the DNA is TGTGCCAGCAGCGTGACGATAGGAAACCAGCCCCAGCATTTT.

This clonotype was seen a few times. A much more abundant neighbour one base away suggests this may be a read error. DNA of the CDR3: TGTGCCAGCAGCTTAGCTTGGCCGGATTCACCCCTCCACTTT. It translates to CASSLAWPDSPLHF. V usage is TRBV7-2 and J usage is TRBJ1-6; no definite D call. The CDR3 runs to 14 residues. The ends were cut back, 0 bases at V and 8 bases at J, with 8 bases in the middle. The germline gives CDR1 SGHTA, CDR2 FQGNSA.

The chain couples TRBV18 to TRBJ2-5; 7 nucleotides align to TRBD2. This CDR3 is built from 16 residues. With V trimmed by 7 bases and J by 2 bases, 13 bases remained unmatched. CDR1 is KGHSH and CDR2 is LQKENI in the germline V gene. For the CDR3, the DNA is TGTGCCAGCTTCCCGGGATGGGGGGGTCTTCAAGAGACCCAGTACTTC. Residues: CASFPGWGGLQETQYF.

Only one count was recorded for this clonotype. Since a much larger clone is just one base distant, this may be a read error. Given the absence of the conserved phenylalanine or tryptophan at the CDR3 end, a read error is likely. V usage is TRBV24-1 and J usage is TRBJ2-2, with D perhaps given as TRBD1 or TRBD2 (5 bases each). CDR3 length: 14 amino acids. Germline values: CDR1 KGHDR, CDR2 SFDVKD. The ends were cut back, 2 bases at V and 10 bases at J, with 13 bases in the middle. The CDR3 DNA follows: TGTGCCACCAGTGATTCCCGAGCCGGGACGGAGCTGTTTTCT. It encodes CATSDSRAGTELFS.

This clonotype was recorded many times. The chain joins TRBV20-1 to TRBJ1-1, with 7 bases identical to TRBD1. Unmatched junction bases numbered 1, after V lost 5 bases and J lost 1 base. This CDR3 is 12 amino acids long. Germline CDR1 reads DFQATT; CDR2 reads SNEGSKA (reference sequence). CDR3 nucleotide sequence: TGCAGTGCTCGACAGGGGAACACTGAAGCTTTCTTT. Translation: CSARQGNTEAFF.

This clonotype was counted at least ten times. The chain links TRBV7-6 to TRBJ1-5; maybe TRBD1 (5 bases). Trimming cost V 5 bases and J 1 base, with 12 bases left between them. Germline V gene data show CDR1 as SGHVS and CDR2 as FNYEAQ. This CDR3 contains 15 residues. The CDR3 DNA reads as TGTGCCAGCAGCCTGTCCCGGGACAGCAATCAGCCCCAGCATTTT. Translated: CASSLSRDSNQPQHF.

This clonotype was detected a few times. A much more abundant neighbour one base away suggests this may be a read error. The CDR3 DNA reads as TGTGCCAGCAGCTCGGACACGAACACTGAAGCTTTCTTT. It is translated as CASSSDTNTEAFF. The V and J genes are TRBV5-8 and TRBJ1-1; possibly TRBD1 for D (5 bases). Germline assignment: CDR1 SGHTS and CDR2 YDEGEE. The germline V and J ends were trimmed by 3 bases and 1 base, with 7 bases remaining between them. This CDR3 is built from 13 residues.

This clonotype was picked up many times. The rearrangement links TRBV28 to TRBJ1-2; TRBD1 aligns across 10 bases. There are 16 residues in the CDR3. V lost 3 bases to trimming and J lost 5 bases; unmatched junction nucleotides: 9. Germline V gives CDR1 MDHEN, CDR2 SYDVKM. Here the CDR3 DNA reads TGTGCCAGCAGTTTCTCCGGGACAGGGGAGCGGTATGGCTACACCTTC. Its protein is CASSFSGTGERYGYTF.

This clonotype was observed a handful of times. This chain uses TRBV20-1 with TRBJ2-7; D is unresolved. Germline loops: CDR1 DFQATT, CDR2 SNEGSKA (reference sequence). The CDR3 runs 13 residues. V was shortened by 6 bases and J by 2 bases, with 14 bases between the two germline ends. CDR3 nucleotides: TGCAGTGCCCCGCCTTTTTCTACCTACGAGCAGTACTTC. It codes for CSAPPFSTYEQYF.

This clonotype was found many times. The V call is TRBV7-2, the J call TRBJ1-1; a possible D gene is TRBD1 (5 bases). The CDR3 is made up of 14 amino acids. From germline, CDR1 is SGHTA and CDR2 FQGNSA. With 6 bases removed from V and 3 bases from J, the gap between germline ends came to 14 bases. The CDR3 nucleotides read TGTGCCAGCAGAGTGATGGGCAGGGACACTGAAGCTTTCTTT. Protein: CASRVMGRDTEAFF.

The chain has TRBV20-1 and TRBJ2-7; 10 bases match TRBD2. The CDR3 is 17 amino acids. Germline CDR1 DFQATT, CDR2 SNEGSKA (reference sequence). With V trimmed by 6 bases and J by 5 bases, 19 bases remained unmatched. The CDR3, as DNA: TGCAGTGCCAGAAGGACTAGCGGACCGAGCTTTTCCCACGAGCAGTACTTC. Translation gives CSARRTSGPSFSHEQYF.

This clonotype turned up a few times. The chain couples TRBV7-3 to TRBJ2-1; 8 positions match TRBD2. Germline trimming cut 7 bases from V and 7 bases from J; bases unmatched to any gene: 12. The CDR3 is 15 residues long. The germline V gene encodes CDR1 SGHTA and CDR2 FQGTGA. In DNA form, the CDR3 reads TGTGCCAGCACCCCTTCGGGAGGGCCGATTAATGAGCAGTTCTTC. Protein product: CASTPSGGPINEQFF.

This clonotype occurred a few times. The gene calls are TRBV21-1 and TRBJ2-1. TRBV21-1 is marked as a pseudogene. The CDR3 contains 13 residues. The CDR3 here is CASSIRPNNEQFF. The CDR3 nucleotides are TGTGCCAGCAGCATCCGCCCCAACAATGAGCAGTTCTTC.

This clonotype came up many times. For the CDR3, the DNA is TGTGCCAGCAGCTTCCGACAGGGAACAACTAATGAAAAACTGTTTTTT. This codes for CASSFRQGTTNEKLFF. The chain is built from TRBV7-9 and TRBJ1-4; TRBD1 agrees at 7 bases. The CDR3 consists of 16 residues. V gave up 3 bases and J gave up 0 bases; unmatched junction bases: 4. Germline CDR1 is SEHNR and CDR2 is FQNEAQ (reference sequence).

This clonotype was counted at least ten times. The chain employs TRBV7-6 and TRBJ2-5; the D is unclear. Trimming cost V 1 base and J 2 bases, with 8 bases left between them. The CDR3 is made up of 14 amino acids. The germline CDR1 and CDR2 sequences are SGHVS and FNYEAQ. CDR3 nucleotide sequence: TGTGCCAGCAGCTTAGGACTGTCGCAAGAGACCCAGTACTTC. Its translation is CASSLGLSQETQYF.

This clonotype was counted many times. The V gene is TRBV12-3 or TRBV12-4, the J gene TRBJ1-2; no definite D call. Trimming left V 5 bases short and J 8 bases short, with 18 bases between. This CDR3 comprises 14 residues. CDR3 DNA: TGTGCCAGCAGTCCAACATCAGTCCCCTTCGGCTACACCTTC. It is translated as CASSPTSVPFGYTF.

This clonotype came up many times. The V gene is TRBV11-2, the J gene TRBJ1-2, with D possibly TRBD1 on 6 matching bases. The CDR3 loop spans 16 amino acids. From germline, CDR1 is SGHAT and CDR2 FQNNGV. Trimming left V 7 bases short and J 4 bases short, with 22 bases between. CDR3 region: CASKGPGAGAIYGYTF. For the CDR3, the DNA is TGTGCCAGCAAGGGTCCAGGGGCAGGAGCAATCTATGGCTACACCTTC.

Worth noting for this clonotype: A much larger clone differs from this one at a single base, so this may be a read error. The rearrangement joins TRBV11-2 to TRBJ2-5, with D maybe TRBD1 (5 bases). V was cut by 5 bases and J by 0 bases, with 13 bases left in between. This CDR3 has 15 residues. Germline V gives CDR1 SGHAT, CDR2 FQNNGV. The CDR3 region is CASSLRRQYQETQYF. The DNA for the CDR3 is TGTGCCAGCAGCCTAAGACGACAGTACCAAGAGACCCAGTACTTC.

CDR3 residues: CASSPDLSNQPQHF. As DNA, the CDR3 is TGCGCCAGCAGCCCCGACCTTAGCAATCAGCCCCAGCATTTT. The genes are TRBV4-3 and TRBJ1-5; no definite D call. This CDR3 comprises 14 residues. CDR1 LGHNA and CDR2 YSLEER come from the germline V gene. V dropped 4 bases and J dropped 0 bases, with 7 bases sitting between them.

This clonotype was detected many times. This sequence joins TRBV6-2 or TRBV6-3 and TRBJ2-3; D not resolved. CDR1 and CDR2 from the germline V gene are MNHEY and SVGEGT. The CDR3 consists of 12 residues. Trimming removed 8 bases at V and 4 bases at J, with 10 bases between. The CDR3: CASSGAADTQYF. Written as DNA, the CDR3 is TGTGCCAGCTCCGGAGCTGCAGATACGCAGTATTTT.

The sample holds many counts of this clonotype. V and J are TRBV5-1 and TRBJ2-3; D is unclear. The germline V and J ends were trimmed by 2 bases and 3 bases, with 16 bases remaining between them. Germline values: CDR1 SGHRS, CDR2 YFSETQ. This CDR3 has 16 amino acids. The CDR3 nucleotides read TGCGCCAGCAGCTTCGGCCGGAGTTTGGGGACAGATACGCAGTATTTT. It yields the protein CASSFGRSLGTDTQYF.

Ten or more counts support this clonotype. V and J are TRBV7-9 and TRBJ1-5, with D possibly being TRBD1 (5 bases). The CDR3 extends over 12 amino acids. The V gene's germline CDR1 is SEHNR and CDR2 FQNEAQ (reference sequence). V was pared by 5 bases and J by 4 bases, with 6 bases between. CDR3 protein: CASSKGNQPQHF. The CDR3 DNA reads TGTGCCAGCAGCAAGGGGAATCAGCCCCAGCATTTT.

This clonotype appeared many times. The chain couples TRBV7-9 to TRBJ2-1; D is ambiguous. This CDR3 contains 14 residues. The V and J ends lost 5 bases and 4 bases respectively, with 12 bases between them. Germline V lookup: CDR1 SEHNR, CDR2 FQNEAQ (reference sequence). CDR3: CASSLEVGYNEQFF. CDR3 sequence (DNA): TGTGCCAGCAGCCTGGAAGTGGGGTACAATGAGCAGTTCTTC. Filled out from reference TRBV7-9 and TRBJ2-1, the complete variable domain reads DTGVSQNPRHKITKRGQNVTFRCDPISEHNRLYWYRQTLGQGPEFLTYFQNEAQLEKSRLLSDRFSAERPKGSFSTLEIQRTEQGDSAMYLCASSLEVGYNEQFFGPGTRLTVL.

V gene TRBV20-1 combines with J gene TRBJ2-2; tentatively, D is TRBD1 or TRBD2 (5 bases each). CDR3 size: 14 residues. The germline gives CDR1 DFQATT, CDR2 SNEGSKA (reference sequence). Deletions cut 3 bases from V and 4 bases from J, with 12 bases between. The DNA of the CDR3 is TGCAGTGCTAGTCGGCAGGGACCCACCGGGGAGCTGTTTTTT. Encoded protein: CSASRQGPTGELFF.

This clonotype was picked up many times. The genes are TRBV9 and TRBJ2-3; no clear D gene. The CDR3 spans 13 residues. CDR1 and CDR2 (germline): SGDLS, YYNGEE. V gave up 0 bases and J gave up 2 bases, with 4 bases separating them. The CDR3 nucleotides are TGTGCCAGCAGCGTAGCAGTCACAGATACGCAGTATTTT. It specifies CASSVAVTDTQYF.

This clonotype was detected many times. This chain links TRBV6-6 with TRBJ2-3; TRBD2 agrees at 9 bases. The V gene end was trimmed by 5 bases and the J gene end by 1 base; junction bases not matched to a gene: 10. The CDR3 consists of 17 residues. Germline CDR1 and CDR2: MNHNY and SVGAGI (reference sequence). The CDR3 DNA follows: TGTGCCAGCAGTGGACCGTCCGAGCGGGAGGGCACAGATACGCAGTATTTT. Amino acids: CASSGPSEREGTDTQYF.

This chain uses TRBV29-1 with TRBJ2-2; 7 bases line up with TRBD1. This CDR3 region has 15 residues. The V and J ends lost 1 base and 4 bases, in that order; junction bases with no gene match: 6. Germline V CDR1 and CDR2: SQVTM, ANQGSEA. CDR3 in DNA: TGCAGCGTTGAAGGGAGACAGGGACCCACCGGGGAGCTGTTTTTT. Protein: CSVEGRQGPTGELFF.

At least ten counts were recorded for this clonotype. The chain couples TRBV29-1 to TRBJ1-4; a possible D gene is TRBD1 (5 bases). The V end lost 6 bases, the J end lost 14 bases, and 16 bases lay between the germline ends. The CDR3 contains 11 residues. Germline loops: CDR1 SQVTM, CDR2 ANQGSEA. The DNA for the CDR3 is TGCAGCGTCCCGATGGGGCGCGTCCTGTTTTTT. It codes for CSVPMGRVLFF.